A selection of T cell receptor beta chains follows, all from one sample in a study of blood T cell repertoires in COVID-19. The protocol was immunoSEQ multiplex PCR, while the TCRdb copy is restricted to in-frame clones and leaves out a portion. This table holds roughly 250,000 clones, 81% found once. Sequenced material: peripheral blood. All receptors come from a woman aged 55-70 years with active or convalescent COVID-19. CDR3s include the opening cysteine and the closing phenylalanine or tryptophan.

cdr3_length j_call v_call cdr3_aa
13 TRBJ2-2 TRBV27 CASSLSLRYRLFF
14 TRBJ2-7 TRBV27 CASSRGGHIYEQYF
14 TRBJ1-1 TRBV2 CASRRRGMNTEAFF
11 TRBJ1-6 TRBV2 CASHRDSPLHF
15 TRBJ2-5 TRBV7-9 CASSLSSGGAKTQYF
13 TRBJ2-1 TRBV29-1 CSAFRTDNNEQFF
16 TRBJ1-5 TRBV5-6 CASSLRGQGSYQPQHF
17 TRBJ2-5 TRBV7-8 CASSLLGTSGGLETQYF
14 TRBJ2-5 TRBV6-2/TRBV6-3 CASSLGGGQETQYF
15 TRBJ1-3 TRBV29-1 CSVEGGFLAGNTIYF
15 TRBJ1-2 TRBV27 CASSKQGATNYGYTF
17 TRBJ2-4 TRBV27 CASSPILAGLAKNIQYF
15 TRBJ1-2 TRBV30 CAWTPTINTLYGYTF
15 TRBJ1-6 TRBV5-1 CASSLLRRENSPLHF
16 TRBJ2-5 TRBV4-1 CASSFYGPGGVETQYF
14 TRBJ2-1 TRBV19 CASGSGSSYNEQFF
15 TRBJ2-3 TRBV4-1 CASSQVPADTDTQYF
15 TRBJ1-2 TRBV5-8 CASSLREGSGYGYTF
16 TRBJ2-4 TRBV7-8 CASGTSGGAGKNIQYF
15 TRBJ2-1 TRBV11-3 CASSPDRSSYNEQFF
16 TRBJ1-5 TRBV6-2/TRBV6-3 CASSSDPTGFNQPQHF
15 TRBJ1-6 TRBV19 CASSQQDSQVSPLHF
15 TRBJ1-2 TRBV6-5 CASSSDRGRGYGYTF
12 TRBJ2-7 TRBV20-1 CSASLSGGVQYF
16 TRBJ1-2 TRBV12-5 CASGLAPSGTVEGYTF
15 TRBJ2-5 TRBV16 CASSQFSGRGETQYF
14 TRBJ1-5 TRBV2 CASRADSAYQPQHF
16 TRBJ1-1 TRBV25-1 CASSEFGPKVPWKAFF
13 TRBJ1-2 TRBV11-2 CASSNAGNYGYTF
17 TRBJ1-1 TRBV7-8 CASSSDRGVLMFIEAFF
17 TRBJ1-5 TRBV12-5 CASGFSSNRVSNQPQHF
16 TRBJ2-5 TRBV5-1 CASSLLPTAPQETQYF
13 TRBJ2-5 TRBV29-1 CSVEGGYQETQYF
14 TRBJ1-1 TRBV29-1 CSGGQGLMNTEAFF
14 TRBJ1-2 TRBV7-8 CASSLDRTGAGYTF
15 TRBJ1-2 TRBV5-4 CASSLGGVSSYGYTF
18 TRBJ1-5 TRBV18 CASSPPGRLQGGNQPQHF
21 TRBJ2-5 TRBV5-1 CASSFGGGGSPRTSDQETQYF
14 TRBJ2-1 TRBV19 CATSRGSSYNEQFF
15 TRBJ2-5 TRBV5-1 CASSLGLAGRETQYF
15 TRBJ1-3 TRBV2 CASSALTASGNTIYF
14 TRBJ1-5 TRBV5-1 CASSPGQGRQPQHF
11 TRBJ2-1 TRBV18 CASSPINEQFF
16 TRBJ1-4 TRBV6-1 CASSEVWTATNEKLFF
15 TRBJ1-2 TRBV14 CASSPPRASHYGYTF
15 TRBJ2-1 TRBV6-5 CATDRGLGGSNEQFF
18 TRBJ1-2 TRBV7-9 CASSLAKLRDGGNYGYTF
13 TRBJ2-7 TRBV18 CASSPRAVYEQYF
17 TRBJ1-3 TRBV7-9 CASSLARTASSGNTIYF
18 TRBJ2-2 TRBV4-3 CASSQDPLSGGQSGELFF
13 TRBJ1-2 TRBV4-2 CASSLSGSYGYTF
14 TRBJ1-1 TRBV6-1 CASSEQQGDTEAFF
13 TRBJ2-6 TRBV27 CASTSAGANVLTF
14 TRBJ1-1 TRBV27 CASSLSYWPLEAFF
16 TRBJ2-5 TRBV10-3 CATARTSGGGQETQYF
14 TRBJ1-5 TRBV5-6 CASSLAAGASPQHF
15 TRBJ1-2 TRBV5-6 CASTPGGSGLFGYTF
16 TRBJ1-2 TRBV4-2 CASSHPGRQEPNGYTF
14 TRBJ2-5 TRBV30 CAWSLSGGPKTQYF
13 TRBJ1-1 TRBV6-2/TRBV6-3 CASSQGPVQGAFF